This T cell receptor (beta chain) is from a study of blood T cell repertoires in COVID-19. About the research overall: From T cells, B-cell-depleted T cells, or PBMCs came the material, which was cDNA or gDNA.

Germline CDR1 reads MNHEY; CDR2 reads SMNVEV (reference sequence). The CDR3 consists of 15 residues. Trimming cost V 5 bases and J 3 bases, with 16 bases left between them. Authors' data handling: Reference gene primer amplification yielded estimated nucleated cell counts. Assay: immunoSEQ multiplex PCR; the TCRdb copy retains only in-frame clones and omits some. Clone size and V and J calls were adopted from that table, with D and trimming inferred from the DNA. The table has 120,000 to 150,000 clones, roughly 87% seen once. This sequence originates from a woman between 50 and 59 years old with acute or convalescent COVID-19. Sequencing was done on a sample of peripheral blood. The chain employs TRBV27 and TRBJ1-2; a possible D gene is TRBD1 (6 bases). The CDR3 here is CASSPYRASDYGYTF. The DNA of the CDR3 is TGTGCCAGCAGTCCGTACAGGGCATCTGACTATGGCTACACCTTC.